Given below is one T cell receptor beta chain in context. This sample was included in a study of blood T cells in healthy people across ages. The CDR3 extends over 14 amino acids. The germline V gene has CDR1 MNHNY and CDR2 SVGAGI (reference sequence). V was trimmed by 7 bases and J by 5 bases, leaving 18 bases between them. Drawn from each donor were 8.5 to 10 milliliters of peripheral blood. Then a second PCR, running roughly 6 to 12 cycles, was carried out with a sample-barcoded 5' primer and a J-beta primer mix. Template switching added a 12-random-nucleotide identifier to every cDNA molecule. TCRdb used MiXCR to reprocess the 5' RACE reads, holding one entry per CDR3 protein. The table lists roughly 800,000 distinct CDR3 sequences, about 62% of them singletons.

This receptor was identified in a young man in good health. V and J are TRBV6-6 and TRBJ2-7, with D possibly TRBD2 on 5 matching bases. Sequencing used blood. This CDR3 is CASTLRESSHEQYF. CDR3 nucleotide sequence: TGTGCCAGCACGCTCCGGGAATCGAGCCACGAGCAGTACTTC.